The 21 T cell receptor beta chains below come from one sample, sequenced in a study of blood T cell repertoires in COVID-19. Libraries were prepared by immunoSEQ multiplex PCR; TCRdb keeps only in-frame clonotypes and omits some of them. The table shows about 190,000 clones, with more than 75% occurring only once. The sample was peripheral blood. These receptors all stem from a man between 35 and 55 years old with active or convalescent COVID-19.

V is TRBV19 and J is TRBJ1-6; D perhaps matches TRBD1 (5 bases). Trimming took 4 bases from V and 0 from J, leaving 13 bases between them. The CDR3 covers 17 residues. Germline loops: CDR1 LNHDA, CDR2 SQIVND (reference sequence). The CDR3 sequence: CASSTVYRSSYNSPLHF. The CDR3 nucleotides are TGTGCCAGTAGTACCGTATACAGGAGCTCCTATAATTCACCCCTCCACTTT. The whole variable domain, filled in from reference TRBV19 and TRBJ1-6, reads DGGITQSPKYLFRKEGQNVTLSCEQNLNHDAMYWYRQDPGQGLRLIYYSQIVNDFQKGDIAEGYSVSREKKESFPLTVTSAQKNPTAFYLCASSTVYRSSYNSPLHFGNGTRLTVT.

This chain connects TRBV3-1 (or the pseudogene TRBV3-2) to TRBJ2-2, with a tentative D call TRBD2 (5 bases). Germline V CDR1 and CDR2: LGHDT, YNNKEL (reference sequence). There are 15 residues in the CDR3. Trimming shortened V by 1 base and J by 4 bases, and 10 bases separated the two germline ends. DNA for the CDR3: TGTGCCAGCAGCCAAGGATCCGGAGGCACCGGGGAGCTGTTTTTT. Amino acid sequence: CASSQGSGGTGELFF.

This rearrangement joins TRBV1 to TRBJ2-3; the table gives TRBD2 as D, unverified against the DNA. TRBV1 corresponds to a pseudogene. The CDR3 covers 13 residues. Here the CDR3 reads CTSSRSGRDTQYF. The CDR3 region has the DNA TGCACCAGCTCTCGCAGCGGGCGAGATACGCAGTATTTT.

The chain recombines TRBV3-1 (or the pseudogene TRBV3-2) with TRBJ2-2, with 13 bases fitting TRBD2. Germline CDR1 is LGHDT and CDR2 is YNNKEL (reference sequence). This CDR3 has 16 amino acids. The V gene end was trimmed by 4 bases and the J gene end by 5 bases; junction bases not matched to a gene: 4. DNA of the CDR3: TGTGCCAGCAGCCCCCGGACTAGCGGGGGAACCGGGGAGCTGTTTTTT. It encodes CASSPRTSGGTGELFF.

The DNA of the CDR3 is TGTGCCAGCAGCCAATTAACAGGGGCCCTTTACACAGATACGCAGTATTTT. Translating it yields CASSQLTGALYTDTQYF. J is TRBJ2-3 and V is TRBV11-2; TRBD1 matches at 7 bases. V trimming: 5 bases; J trimming: 2 bases; junction bases outside the gene matches: 13. The germline V gene encodes CDR1 SGHAT and CDR2 FQNNGV. This CDR3 has 17 amino acids.

The chain joins TRBV5-6 to TRBJ1-2, with D unresolved. The CDR3 totals 14 residues. From germline, CDR1 is SGHDT and CDR2 YYEEEE. V was pared by 0 bases and J by 4 bases, with 10 bases between. The CDR3 DNA is TGTGCCAGCAGCTTGGATCAGGCCGGCTATGGCTACACCTTC. Translation: CASSLDQAGYGYTF.

The rearrangement joins TRBV5-6 to TRBJ1-2, with 7 bases that match TRBD1. This CDR3 spans 14 amino acids. Per the germline V gene, CDR1 is SGHDT and CDR2 is YYEEEE. The ends lost 4 bases at V and 4 bases at J; junction bases unmatched: 7. The CDR3 spells CASSLGQALYGYTF. The CDR3 nucleotides are TGTGCCAGCAGCCTCGGACAGGCCCTCTATGGCTACACCTTC.

On this clone: A read error may produce the germline difference seen at one junction end. The rearrangement joins TRBV7-7 to TRBJ2-5, with D possibly matching TRBD1 (5 bases). The CDR3 consists of 13 residues. CDR1 and CDR2 (germline): SSHAT, FNYEAQ (reference sequence). The CDR3 DNA reads as TGTGCTAGCAGCTTAGGGCAGGGAGAGACCCAGTACTTC. Protein: CASSLGQGETQYF.

V and J are TRBV10-3 and TRBJ1-1; 7 positions match TRBD1. The germline CDR1 and CDR2 sequences are ENHRY and SYGVKD. With V trimmed by 10 bases and J by 7 bases, 9 bases remained unmatched. This CDR3 is built from 12 residues. In DNA, the CDR3 is TGTGCCACCACAGGGGTGGGACATGAAGCTTTCTTT. This gives the protein CATTGVGHEAFF.

This chain connects TRBV5-1 to TRBJ1-1, with a weak D call TRBD1 (5 bases). Deletions cut 3 bases from V and 0 bases from J, with 9 bases between. Looked up from germline, CDR1 is SGHRS and CDR2 is YFSETQ. This CDR3 has 14 amino acids. CDR3 nucleotide sequence: TGCGCCAGCAGCTGGGGGACTATGAACACTGAAGCTTTCTTT. The encoded protein is CASSWGTMNTEAFF.

This clone came up once. One end of the junction does not line up with germline, which may come from a read error. The rearrangement uses TRBV7-7 and TRBJ2-2; 14 nucleotides agree with TRBD2. Per germline, CDR1 SSHAT and CDR2 FNYEAQ (reference sequence). The CDR3 loop spans 18 amino acids. The CDR3 DNA sequence: TGTGCTAGCAGCCTACGGACTAGCGGGGGGACGAACACCGGGGAGCTGTTTTTT. Its translation: CASSLRTSGGTNTGELFF.

V is TRBV11-2 and J is TRBJ2-5; 8 bases agree with TRBD2. Germline V gene lookup returns CDR1 SGHAT and CDR2 FQNNGV. The CDR3 runs to 15 residues. With V trimmed by 6 bases and J by 5 bases, 11 bases remained unmatched. In DNA, the CDR3 is TGTGCCAGCAGACAACCGGGGGGGCAAAGGGAGACCCAGTACTTC. Protein product: CASRQPGGQRETQYF. Complete variable domain (other parts from reference TRBV11-2 and TRBJ2-5): EAGVAQSPRYKIIEKRQSVAFWCNPISGHATLYWYQQILGQGPKLLIQFQNNGVVDDSQLPKDRFSAERLKGVDSTLKIQPAKLEDSAVYLCASRQPGGQRETQYFGPGTRLLVL.

The chain employs TRBV7-6 and TRBJ1-4, with TRBD1 matching 10 bases. J gave up 6 bases and V 6 bases, and 7 bases lay outside the gene matches. The CDR3 covers 15 residues. CDR1 is SGHVS, CDR2 FNYEAQ, per germline. The DNA of the CDR3 is TGTGCCAGCAGTTTGTCTGGGACAGGGGATGAAAAACTGTTTTTT. This encodes CASSLSGTGDEKLFF.

The V and J genes are TRBV6-4 and TRBJ2-1, with TRBD2 matching 8 bases. V was clipped by 5 bases and J by 9 bases; unmatched bases: 6. The germline V gene has CDR1 MRHNA and CDR2 SNTAGT. This CDR3 has 13 amino acids. CDR3 protein: CASSLSGAAEQFF. CDR3 DNA: TGTGCCAGCAGTCTTAGCGGGGCGGCTGAGCAGTTCTTC.

CDR3 sequence (DNA): TGTGCCAGCCGAGCAGGGCGGGGGGTTTCCTACGAGCAGTACTTC. This encodes CASRAGRGVSYEQYF. The genes are TRBV25-1 and TRBJ2-7; 8 nucleotides match TRBD2. Germline V CDR1 and CDR2: MGHDK, SYGVNS. The CDR3 consists of 15 residues. V shed 8 bases, J shed 1 base, and the junction held 10 bases outside the gene matches.

The chain couples TRBV27 to TRBJ1-6, with 10 bases aligning to TRBD1. The V gene end was trimmed by 6 bases and the J gene end by 9 bases; junction bases not matched to a gene: 2. The CDR3 is 13 residues long. The V gene's germline CDR1 is MNHEY and CDR2 SMNVEV (reference sequence). CDR3 nucleotide sequence: TGTGCCAGCAGGACAGGGGGCGGTTCACCCCTCCACTTT. This encodes CASRTGGGSPLHF.

The sample holds a few counts of this clone. V and J are TRBV5-1 and TRBJ2-1; D is possibly TRBD1 (6 bases). This CDR3 comprises 13 residues. CDR1 is SGHRS and CDR2 is YFSETQ in the germline V gene. V lost 4 bases, J lost 8 bases, and 13 bases lay in between. CDR3 bases: TGCGCCAGCAGCGAACAGGGTTGGGATGAGCAGTTCTTC. It translates to CASSEQGWDEQFF.

This sequence joins TRBV25-1 and TRBJ1-2; D is unclear. Trimming pared 2 bases from V and 5 bases from J, leaving 15 bases between. This CDR3 is built from 15 residues. The V gene's germline CDR1 is MGHDK and CDR2 SYGVNS. The CDR3: CASSEGGGRKYGYTF. CDR3 nucleotide sequence: TGTGCCAGCAGTGAAGGAGGTGGCAGGAAATATGGCTACACCTTC.

V and J are TRBV5-1 and TRBJ2-1; possibly TRBD1 for D (6 bases). Germline V gene lookup returns CDR1 SGHRS and CDR2 YFSETQ. V lost 5 bases to trimming and J lost 3 bases, with 12 bases between them. This CDR3 is built from 14 residues. CDR3 loop: CASSIGGNYNEQFF. The DNA for the CDR3 is TGCGCCAGCAGTATAGGGGGAAACTACAATGAGCAGTTCTTC.

The V and J genes are TRBV14 and TRBJ1-1; D possibly corresponds to TRBD1 (5 bases). The V gene lost 2 bases and the J gene lost 4 bases, with 17 bases spanning the gap. Germline V gives CDR1 SGHDN, CDR2 FVKESK. The CDR3 consists of 16 residues. The CDR3 protein is CASSQPPGRVFTEAFF. The CDR3, as DNA: TGTGCCAGCAGCCAACCTCCCGGCAGGGTGTTCACTGAAGCTTTCTTT.

The genes are TRBV29-1 and TRBJ2-3, with D possibly matching TRBD2 (6 bases). The CDR3 has 15 amino acids. CDR1 is SQVTM, CDR2 ANQGSEA, per germline. Trimming cost V 8 bases and J 3 bases, with 21 bases left between them. CDR3 in amino acids: CSQQRRGGSTDTQYF. The CDR3 coding sequence is TGCAGCCAACAACGGCGGGGCGGTTCAACAGATACGCAGTATTTT.